This TCR beta chain is drawn from a study of T cell responses to AZD1222 COVID-19 vaccine. Overall study findings and caveats: Across the whole spike, CD4 TCRs peaked at regions 160-218 and 743-854. Seropositivity was recorded at baseline in only 6 or 7 AZD1222 recipients. The donor group comprised mostly white British people and more females; the analysis possibly underestimated clonal diversity.

The V end lost 5 bases, the J end lost 3 bases, and 16 bases lay between the germline ends. Germline-derived CDR1 and CDR2 are GTSNPN and SVGIG (reference sequence). The CDR3 runs to 14 residues. Only in-frame clones appear in the TCRdb table, and some are missing; sequencing was by immunoSEQ multiplex PCR. The sample lists about 140,000 clones, 89% seen once, with about 3% in the top ten. Worth noting for this clone: Its antigen is undetermined.

This chain connects TRBV30 to TRBJ1-2; D is uncertain. The TCR sequence derives from an adult in good health. The input for sequencing was peripheral blood, taken on day 0 of AZD1222 vaccination. CDR3 sequence (DNA): TGTGCCTGGCTACTCCTCGGGAAAGACTATGGCTACACCTTC. Protein sequence: CAWLLLGKDYGYTF.